This is a list of T cell receptor beta chains from one sample in a study of blood T cell repertoires in COVID-19. Clones were read by immunoSEQ multiplex PCR, and TCRdb kept only the in-frame ones, dropping some. The table lists over 200,000 clones, approximately 80% of them singletons. Sequenced sample: peripheral blood. All receptors derive from an elderly woman with active or convalescent COVID-19. The CDR3 runs from the conserved cysteine through the conserved F or W. A D gene is named only where the DNA matches it firmly. Only part of the rows carry a size: once, few, many, or a class if the clone is expanded.

TGTGCCAGCTCAGCCAGACAGGGGTCCTACGAGCAGTACTTC,CASSARQGSYEQYF,TRBD1,TRBV18,-,TRBJ2-7
TGCGCCAGCAGCCAAGATCCCGGAGGTTTGGAGACCCAGTACTTC,CASSQDPGGLETQYF,-,TRBV4-1,-,TRBJ2-5
TGTGCCACCTCGACTAGCACGTTGGCCTACGAGCAGTACTTC,CATSTSTLAYEQYF,TRBD2,TRBV10-3,-,TRBJ2-7
TGTGCCAGCAGCTTTCTCCAGGGTAGCAATCAGCCCCAGCATTTT,CASSFLQGSNQPQHF,-,TRBV11-3,few,TRBJ1-5
TGTGCCAGCAGCTTGCACGGCGGGGGATACAATGAGCAGTTCTTC,CASSLHGGGYNEQFF,TRBD2,TRBV7-9,-,TRBJ2-1
TGTGCCACCAGTGACCGAGGACAGGGGGGCACAGATACGCAGTATTTT,CATSDRGQGGTDTQYF,TRBD1,TRBV24-1,-,TRBJ2-3
TGTGCCAGCAGCCAATCGGGGGGGGCCTCCTACAATGAGCAGTTCTTC,CASSQSGGASYNEQFF,TRBD2,TRBV7-6,-,TRBJ2-1
TGTGCCAGTAGTATAGGCCAGTGGGCCCAGGTTGAGCAGTTCTTC,CASSIGQWAQVEQFF,-,TRBV19,many,TRBJ2-1
TGTGCCAGCAGCTTACGCCCCTTCCTAGCGAACCGCACAGATACGCAGTATTTT,CASSLRPFLANRTDTQYF,-,TRBV13,-,TRBJ2-3
TGCGCCAGCAGCCCCAGGGGACTAGCGGGAAACACCGGGGAGCTGTTTTTT,CASSPRGLAGNTGELFF,TRBD2,TRBV5-1,-,TRBJ2-2
TGTGCCAGCAGCTTAGGTAGCGGGAGAGTGTATACGCAGTATTTT,CASSLGSGRVYTQYF,TRBD2,TRBV7-6,-,TRBJ2-3
TGTGCCACCTCTCCGTGGCAGAACACCGGGGAGCTGTTTTTT,CATSPWQNTGELFF,-,TRBV15,-,TRBJ2-2
TGTGCCAGCAGCACCGACAGGGTTAGAGGAAACACCATATATTTT,CASSTDRVRGNTIYF,-,TRBV21-1,-,TRBJ1-3
TGTGCCAGCAGCTGGACAGGACGCCAAGCTGAAGCTTTCTTT,CASSWTGRQAEAFF,TRBD1,TRBV27,once,TRBJ1-1
TGTGCCAGCACTTATCGATTGGACAGGGGTGTGTCACCCCTCCACTTT,CASTYRLDRGVSPLHF,TRBD1,TRBV27,-,TRBJ1-6
TGTGCCAGCAGTGGGGACAGGGGAAACCAGCCCCAGCATTTT,CASSGDRGNQPQHF,TRBD1,TRBV2,few,TRBJ1-5
TGTGCCAGCAGCCTCTGGCCGAGGGGGGGTTCTGGAAACACCATATATTTT,CASSLWPRGGSGNTIYF,-,TRBV9,-,TRBJ1-3
TGTGCCAGCAGCGCTCGGGGACTCGGTTCACCCCTCCACTTT,CASSARGLGSPLHF,-,TRBV5-6,-,TRBJ1-6
TGTGCCAGCAGCCAAGATATGGGGGACAGGGGGCGACCTGAAGCTTTCTTT,CASSQDMGDRGRPEAFF,TRBD1,TRBV4-2,-,TRBJ1-1
TGCGCCAGCAGCCAAGCCGGGCTAGCGGCATCCTACAATGAGCAGTTCTTC,CASSQAGLAASYNEQFF,TRBD2,TRBV4-3,-,TRBJ2-1
TGTGCCATCAGTGACGGGGGGGGCAATCAGCCCCAGCATTTT,CAISDGGGNQPQHF,-,TRBV10-3,-,TRBJ1-5
TGTGCCAGCAGCTTAGGGGACAGGGCTAATTCACCCCTCCACTTT,CASSLGDRANSPLHF,TRBD1,TRBV7-2,once,TRBJ1-6
TGTGCCAGCAGCACTTTTCCAGGGGGTTCATATGGCTACACCTTC,CASSTFPGGSYGYTF,TRBD1,TRBV28,once,TRBJ1-2
TGTGCCAGCAGCCGGGACAGGGGTGGTTACGAGCAGTACTTC,CASSRDRGGYEQYF,TRBD1,TRBV5-6,-,TRBJ2-7
TGTGCCAGCAGCCCGACTAGCTATCAAGAGACCCAGTACTTC,CASSPTSYQETQYF,TRBD2,TRBV4-2,-,TRBJ2-5
TGTGCCAGCAGCTTCCCCGCGTACAGGCCGTCGAACACTGAAGCTTTCTTT,CASSFPAYRPSNTEAFF,-,TRBV7-9,-,TRBJ1-1
TGTGCCAGCAGTGAGGACACCAGCTCCTACAATGAGCAGTTCTTC,CASSEDTSSYNEQFF,-,TRBV6-1,-,TRBJ2-1
TGTGCCAGCAGCCCTGGAGGGACAGGGACCACTGAAGCTTTCTTT,CASSPGGTGTTEAFF,TRBD1,TRBV5-4,-,TRBJ1-1
TGTGCCAGCAGTTCTTCTAAAGGGGGCAACGGGTACACCTTC,CASSSSKGGNGYTF,TRBD1,TRBV7-2,-,TRBJ1-2
TGTGCCAGCAGTTACGAGAGACAGGGGCGCAATGAGCAGTTCTTC,CASSYERQGRNEQFF,TRBD1,TRBV6-5,-,TRBJ2-1
TGTGCCAGCAGTGGGGAGGGAAGCTCACCCCTCCACTTT,CASSGEGSSPLHF,-,TRBV6-4,-,TRBJ1-6
TGTGCCACCAGTGATTTGGGCAGGGGAAATGAGCAGTTCTTC,CATSDLGRGNEQFF,-,TRBV24-1,-,TRBJ2-1
TGCGCCAGCAGCTTGTCTAGCGGGGGGAATCCCTCCTACAATGAGCAGTTCTTC,CASSLSSGGNPSYNEQFF,TRBD2,TRBV5-1,-,TRBJ2-1
TGTGCCAGCAGCCCATGGACTAGCGCTACAGATACGCAGTATTTT,CASSPWTSATDTQYF,TRBD2,TRBV7-2,-,TRBJ2-3
TGTGCCAGCAGCGTAGAAGGGAGTCCCCCGGAGACCCAGTACTTC,CASSVEGSPPETQYF,-,TRBV9,-,TRBJ2-5
TGCGCCAGCAGCTGGGGACTAGCGGGTTACAATGAGCAGTTCTTC,CASSWGLAGYNEQFF,TRBD2,TRBV5-1,-,TRBJ2-1
TGTGCCAGTGAGAGCTCTGGAAACACCATATATTTT,CASESSGNTIYF,-,TRBV25-1,-,TRBJ1-3
TGTGCCATCGCCCAGGGACAAGCCGGAAACACCATATATTTT,CAIAQGQAGNTIYF,-,TRBV10-3,-,TRBJ1-3
TGTGCCATCAGCAGTAGCGGGGGAGTTGTAACCGGGGAGCTGTTTTTT,CAISSSGGVVTGELFF,TRBD2,TRBV10-3,once,TRBJ2-2
TGTGCCAGTAGTATAACTCTAGCGGGGGGGACTCGTGAGCAGTTCTTC,CASSITLAGGTREQFF,TRBD2,TRBV19,-,TRBJ2-1